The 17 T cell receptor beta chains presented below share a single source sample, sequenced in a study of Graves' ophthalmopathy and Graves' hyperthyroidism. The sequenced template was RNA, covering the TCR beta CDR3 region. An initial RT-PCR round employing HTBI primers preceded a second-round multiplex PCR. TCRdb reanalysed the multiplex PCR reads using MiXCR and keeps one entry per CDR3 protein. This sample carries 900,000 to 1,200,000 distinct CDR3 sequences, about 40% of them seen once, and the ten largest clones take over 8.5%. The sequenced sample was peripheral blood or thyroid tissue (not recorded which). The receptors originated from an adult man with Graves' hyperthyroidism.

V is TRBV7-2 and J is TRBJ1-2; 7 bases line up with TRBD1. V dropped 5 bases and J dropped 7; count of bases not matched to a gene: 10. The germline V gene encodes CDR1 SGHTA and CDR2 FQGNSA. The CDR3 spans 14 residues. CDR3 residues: CASSRERGRIGYTF. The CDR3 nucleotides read TGTGCCAGCAGCCGAGAAAGGGGGCGCATTGGCTACACCTTC.

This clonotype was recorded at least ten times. CDR3 residues: CASSAQPMPRTQYF. The CDR3, as DNA: TGTGCCAGCAGCGCCCAACCGATGCCGCGGACCCAGTACTTC. The V call is TRBV7-2, the J call TRBJ2-5; D remains ambiguous. The CDR3 length is 14 residues. V was cut by 5 bases and J by 7 bases, with 17 bases left in between. Per the germline V gene, CDR1 is SGHTA and CDR2 is FQGNSA.

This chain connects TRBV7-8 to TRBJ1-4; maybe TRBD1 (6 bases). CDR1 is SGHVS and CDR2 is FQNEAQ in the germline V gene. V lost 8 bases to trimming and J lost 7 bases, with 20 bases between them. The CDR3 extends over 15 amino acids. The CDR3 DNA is TGTGCCAGCGGCCCAGTGGGGGCTAGGGGTGAAAAACTGTTTTTT. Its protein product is CASGPVGARGEKLFF.

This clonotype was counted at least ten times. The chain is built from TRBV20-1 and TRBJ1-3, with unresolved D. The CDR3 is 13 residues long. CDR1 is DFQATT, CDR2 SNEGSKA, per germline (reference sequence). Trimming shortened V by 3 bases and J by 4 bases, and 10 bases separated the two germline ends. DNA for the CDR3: TGCAGTGCTAGTTCTGGGCCCGGAAACACCATATATTTT. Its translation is CSASSGPGNTIYF.

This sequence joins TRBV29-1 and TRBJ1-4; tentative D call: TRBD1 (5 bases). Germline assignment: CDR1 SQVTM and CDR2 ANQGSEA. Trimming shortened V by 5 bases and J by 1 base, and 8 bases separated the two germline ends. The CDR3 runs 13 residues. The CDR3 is CSVPGGTNEKLFF. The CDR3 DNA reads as TGCAGCGTTCCCGGGGGAACTAATGAAAAACTGTTTTTT. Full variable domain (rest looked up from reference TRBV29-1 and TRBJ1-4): SAVISQKPSRDICQRGTSLTIQCQVDSQVTMMFWYRQQPGQSLTLIATANQGSEATYESGFVIDKFPISRPNLTFSTLTVSNMSPEDSSIYLCSVPGGTNEKLFFGSGTQLSVL.

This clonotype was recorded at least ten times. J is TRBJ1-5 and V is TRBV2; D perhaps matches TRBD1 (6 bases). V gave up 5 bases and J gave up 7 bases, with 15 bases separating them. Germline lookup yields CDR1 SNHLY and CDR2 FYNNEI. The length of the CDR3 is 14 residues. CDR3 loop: CASSYEQGYQPQHF. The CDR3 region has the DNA TGTGCCAGCAGTTACGAACAGGGATACCAGCCCCAGCATTTT. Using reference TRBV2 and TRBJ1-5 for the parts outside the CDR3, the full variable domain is EPEVTQTPSHQVTQMGQEVILRCVPISNHLYFYWYRQILGQKVEFLVSFYNNEISEKSEIFDDQFSVERPDGSNFTLKIRSTKLEDSAMYFCASSYEQGYQPQHFGDGTRLSIL.

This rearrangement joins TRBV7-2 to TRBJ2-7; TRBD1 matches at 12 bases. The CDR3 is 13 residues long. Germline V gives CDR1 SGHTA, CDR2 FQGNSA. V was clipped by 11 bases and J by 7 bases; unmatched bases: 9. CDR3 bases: TGTGCCTGGAGGGGACAGGGGGCGCGGGAGCAGTACTTC. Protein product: CAWRGQGAREQYF. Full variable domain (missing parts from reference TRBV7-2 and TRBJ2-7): GAGVSQSPSNKVTEKGKDVELRCDPISGHTALYWYRQSLGQGLEFLIYFQGNSAPDKSGLPSDRFSAERTGGSVSTLTIQRTQQEDSAVYLCAWRGQGAREQYFGPGTRLTVT.

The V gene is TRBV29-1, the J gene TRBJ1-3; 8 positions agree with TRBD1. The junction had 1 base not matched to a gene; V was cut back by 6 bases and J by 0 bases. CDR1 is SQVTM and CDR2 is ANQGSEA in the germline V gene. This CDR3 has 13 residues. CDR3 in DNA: TGCAGCGTAGGACAGGGCTCTGGAAACACCATATATTTT. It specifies CSVGQGSGNTIYF.

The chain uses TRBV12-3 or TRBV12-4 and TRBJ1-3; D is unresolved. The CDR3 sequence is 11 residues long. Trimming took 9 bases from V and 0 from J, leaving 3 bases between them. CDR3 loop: CASNSGNTIYF. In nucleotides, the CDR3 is TGTGCCAGTAACTCTGGAAACACCATATATTTT.

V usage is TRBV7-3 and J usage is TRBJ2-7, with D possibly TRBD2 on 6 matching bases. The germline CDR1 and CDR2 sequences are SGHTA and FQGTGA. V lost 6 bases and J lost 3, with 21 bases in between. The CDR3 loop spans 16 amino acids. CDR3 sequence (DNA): TGTGCCAGCAGTTACTCGACGGCGGGGTCAAGCTACGAGCAGTACTTC. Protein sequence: CASSYSTAGSSYEQYF.

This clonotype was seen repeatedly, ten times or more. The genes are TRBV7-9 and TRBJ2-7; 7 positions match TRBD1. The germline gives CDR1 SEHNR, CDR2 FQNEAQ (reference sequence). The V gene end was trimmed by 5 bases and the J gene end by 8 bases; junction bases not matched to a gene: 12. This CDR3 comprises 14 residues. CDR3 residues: CASSPRDSRSKQYF. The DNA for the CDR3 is TGTGCCAGCAGCCCACGGGACAGCCGAAGTAAGCAGTACTTC.

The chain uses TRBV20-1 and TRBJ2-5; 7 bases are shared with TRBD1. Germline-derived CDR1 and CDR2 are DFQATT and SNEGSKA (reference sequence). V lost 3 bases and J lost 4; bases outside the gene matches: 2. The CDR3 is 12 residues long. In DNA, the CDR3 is TGCAGTGCTAGTACAGGGGTAGAGACCCAGTACTTC. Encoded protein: CSASTGVETQYF.

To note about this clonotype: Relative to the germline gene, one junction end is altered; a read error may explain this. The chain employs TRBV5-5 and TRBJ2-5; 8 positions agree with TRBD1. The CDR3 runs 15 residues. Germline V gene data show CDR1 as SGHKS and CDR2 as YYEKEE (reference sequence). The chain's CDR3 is CASSQLPGQDYEQCF. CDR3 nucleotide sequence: TGCGCCAGCAGCCAACTACCGGGACAGGACTACGAGCAGTGCTTC. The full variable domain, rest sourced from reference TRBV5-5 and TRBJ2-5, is DAGVTQSPTHLIKTRGQQVTLRCSPISGHKSVSWYQQVLGQGPQFIFQYYEKEERGRGNFPDRFSARQFPNYSSELNVNALLLGDSALYLCASSQLPGQDYEQCFGPGTRLLVL.

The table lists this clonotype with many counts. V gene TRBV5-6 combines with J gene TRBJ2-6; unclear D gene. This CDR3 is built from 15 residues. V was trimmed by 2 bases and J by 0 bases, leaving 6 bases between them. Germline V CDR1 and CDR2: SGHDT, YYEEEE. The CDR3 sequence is CASSFRNSGANVLTF. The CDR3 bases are TGTGCCAGCAGCTTCAGGAACTCTGGGGCCAACGTCCTGACTTTC.

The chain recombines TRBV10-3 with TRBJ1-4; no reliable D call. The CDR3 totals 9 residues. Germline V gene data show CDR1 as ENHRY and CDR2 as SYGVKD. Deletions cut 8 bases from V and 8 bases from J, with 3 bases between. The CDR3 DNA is TGTGCCATCCCGGAAAAACTGTTTTTT. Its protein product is CAIPEKLFF.

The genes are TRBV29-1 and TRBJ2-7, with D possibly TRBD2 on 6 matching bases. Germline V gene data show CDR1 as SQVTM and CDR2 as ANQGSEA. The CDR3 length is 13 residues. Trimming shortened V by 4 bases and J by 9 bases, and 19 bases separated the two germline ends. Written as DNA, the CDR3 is TGCAGCGTTGGCGGCGGGGTTTCCTCCGGGCAGTACTTC. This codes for CSVGGGVSSGQYF.

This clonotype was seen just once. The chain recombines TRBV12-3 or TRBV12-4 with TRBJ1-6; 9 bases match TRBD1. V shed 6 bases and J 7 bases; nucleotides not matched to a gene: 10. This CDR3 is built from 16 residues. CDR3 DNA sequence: TGTGCCAGCAGGAAAAAAACAGGGGGCGGGAATTCACCCCTCCACTTT. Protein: CASRKKTGGGNSPLHF.